Sequencing of this TCR beta chain was carried out in a study of T cells after yellow fever vaccination. Study summary: Libraries from low-cell-number fractions were prepared with the SMART-Seq v4 Ultra Low Input RNA kit. Study-level findings and limits: By day 5 rather than day 15, the secondary response had peaked, though it was weaker.

The V end was cut by 4 bases, the J end by 7 bases, with 15 bases between. CDR1 SGDLS and CDR2 YYNGEE come from the germline V gene. The CDR3 contains 14 residues. This clonotype was seen repeatedly, ten times or more. No antigen is known for it. MiXCR, run by TCRdb on the 5' RACE reads, gives a single entry per CDR3 protein. The sample includes about 240,000 distinct CDR3 sequences, 6.9% of them seen just once. The sequence derives from a man aged 25-40 years who received the YFV17D yellow fever vaccine. The V gene is TRBV9, the J gene TRBJ2-1; weak D call: TRBD2 (5 bases). The sequences come from CD4+ T cells sorted from PBMCs, collected 15 days after the yellow fever booster vaccination. CDR3 region: CASSPGSRENEQFF. CDR3 nucleotides: TGTGCCAGCAGCCCCGGAAGTCGGGAAAATGAGCAGTTCTTC.